The 21 T cell receptor beta chains reported below all come from one sample, sequenced in a study of blood T cell repertoires in COVID-19 (dated by TCRdb to 2018 to 2020). Library prep was done by the immunoSEQ multiplex PCR assay. Drawn from immuneACCESS, this table holds only the in-frame rearrangements with V and J called that TCRdb kept. Clones are partly lost; checked studies trace under half to an unresolved V gene and leave the rest unexplained. For this sample there are 100,000 to 150,000 clones; approximately 82% appear just once. The top ten constitute roughly 9% of the sample. Sequencing used peripheral blood. The source of these receptors is a man aged 40-55 years with active or convalescent COVID-19.

J is TRBJ1-1 and V is TRBV4-3, with 8 positions matching TRBD1. J lost 6 bases, V lost 1 base, and 10 bases had no gene match. Germline lookup yields CDR1 LGHNA and CDR2 YSLEER. This CDR3 spans 16 amino acids. CDR3: CASSQAWGRGLAEAFF. In nucleotides, the CDR3 is TGCGCCAGCAGCCAAGCTTGGGGCAGGGGGCTCGCTGAAGCTTTCTTT.

The chain joins TRBV29-1 to TRBJ1-1, with a possible D match to TRBD1 (6 bases). Germline assignment: CDR1 SQVTM and CDR2 ANQGSEA. Trimming stripped 4 bases from V and 2 bases from J, with 17 bases between. The CDR3 has 15 residues. CDR3 loop: CSVGRGGRLNTEAFF. The CDR3 nucleotides are TGCAGCGTTGGCCGCGGGGGCAGACTAAACACTGAAGCTTTCTTT.

The chain carries TRBV7-2 and TRBJ2-1; 11 positions match TRBD2. This CDR3 is built from 17 residues. The V gene's germline CDR1 is SGHTA and CDR2 FQGNSA. With V trimmed by 5 bases and J by 4 bases, 10 bases remained unmatched. The CDR3 sequence is CASSPSLAGGIYNEQFF. The CDR3 nucleotides are TGTGCCAGCAGCCCTAGTCTAGCGGGGGGAATTTACAATGAGCAGTTCTTC.

This rearrangement joins TRBV19 to TRBJ1-2; D possibly corresponds to TRBD1 (5 bases). With 7 bases removed from V and 5 bases from J, the gap between germline ends came to 23 bases. The germline CDR1 and CDR2 sequences are LNHDA and SQIVND (reference sequence). This CDR3 is built from 16 residues. The CDR3 reads CASTQRRTGERYGYTF. DNA of the CDR3: TGTGCCAGTACCCAGAGGAGGACGGGGGAGAGATATGGCTACACCTTC.

With respect to this clone: In the same sample, other DNA sequences code for this CDR3. V is TRBV7-3 and J is TRBJ2-1; 14 bases agree with TRBD2. Germline assignment: CDR1 SGHTA and CDR2 FQGTGA. This CDR3 is built from 14 residues. Trimming cost V 8 bases and J 7 bases; bases outside gene matches: 4. CDR3 region: CASSTSGGANEQFF. CDR3 sequence (DNA): TGTGCCAGCTCGACTAGCGGGGGGGCGAATGAGCAGTTCTTC.

This clone was found a few times. The gene calls are TRBV5-1 and TRBJ2-5; 7 bases fit TRBD2. J gave up 2 bases and V 1 base, and 5 bases lay outside the gene matches. CDR1 and CDR2 from the germline V gene are SGHRS and YFSETQ. This CDR3 spans 15 amino acids. The CDR3 coding sequence is TGCGCCAGCAGCTTGCAGGGTAGCGGGCAAGAGACCCAGTACTTC. Its protein is CASSLQGSGQETQYF.

CDR3 nucleotides: TGTGCCAGTAGGGGACAGGGGTTAATGAACACTGAAGCTTTCTTT. This translates into CASRGQGLMNTEAFF. The chain joins TRBV18 to TRBJ1-1; 10 nucleotides agree with TRBD1. From germline, CDR1 is KGHSH and CDR2 LQKENI. The CDR3 has 15 residues. V trimming: 9 bases; J trimming: 0 bases; junction bases outside the gene matches: 7.

This rearrangement joins TRBV5-6 to TRBJ1-2; no clear D gene. CDR3 size: 14 residues. V lost 6 bases to trimming and J lost 5 bases, with 17 bases between them. The germline CDR1 and CDR2 sequences are SGHDT and YYEEEE. The CDR3 loop reads CASTASGREYGYTF. The DNA of the CDR3 is TGTGCCAGCACAGCTTCCGGCCGGGAGTATGGCTACACCTTC.

The rearrangement uses TRBV10-3 and TRBJ1-1; maybe TRBD1 (5 bases). With 10 bases removed from V and 4 bases from J, the gap between germline ends came to 13 bases. The germline V gene has CDR1 ENHRY and CDR2 SYGVKD. This CDR3 has 12 residues. CDR3 amino acids: CASSQEPTEAFF. CDR3 DNA sequence: TGTGCCAGCTCACAGGAGCCCACTGAAGCTTTCTTT.

The chain employs TRBV4-1 and TRBJ1-4; the D gene is possibly TRBD1 (6 bases). V was pared by 6 bases and J by 7 bases, with 15 bases between. CDR1 is MGHRA, CDR2 YSYEKL, per germline. CDR3 length equals 14 residues. CDR3 in DNA: TGCGCCAGCAGTGCGGGGGGCCTAGGTGAAAAACTGTTTTTT. Amino acids: CASSAGGLGEKLFF.

The rearrangement uses TRBV7-9 and TRBJ1-3; no definite D call. The germline V and J ends were trimmed by 0 bases and 1 base, with 16 bases remaining between them. This CDR3 has 18 residues. CDR1 and CDR2 (germline): SEHNR, FQNEAQ (reference sequence). CDR3 sequence reads: CASSLAYRLASSGNTIYF. DNA of the CDR3: TGTGCCAGCAGCTTAGCGTACCGTTTGGCATCGTCTGGAAACACCATATATTTT.

The chain combines TRBV27 with TRBJ2-1, with no clear D. The CDR3 length is 13 residues. Germline lookup yields CDR1 MNHEY and CDR2 SMNVEV (reference sequence). With 5 bases removed from V and 8 bases from J, the gap between germline ends came to 13 bases. The CDR3 nucleotides are TGTGCCAGCAGTACCAATAGAATCCATGAGCAGTTCTTC. Its protein is CASSTNRIHEQFF.

The gene calls are TRBV6-2 or TRBV6-3 and TRBJ1-2; TRBD1 matches at 8 bases. Trimming cost V 6 bases and J 4 bases; bases outside gene matches: 7. From germline, CDR1 is MNHEY and CDR2 SVGEGT. The CDR3 extends over 14 amino acids. CDR3 DNA: TGTGCCAGCAGCCCCGGGACAGGCATCTATGGCTACACCTTC. Translating gives CASSPGTGIYGYTF.

This chain's CDR3 is CATETKNIQYF. CDR3 bases: TGTGCCACCGAAACTAAAAACATTCAGTACTTC. This chain uses TRBV5-4 with TRBJ2-4; D is unclear. The V gene lost 9 bases and the J gene lost 4 bases, with 8 bases spanning the gap. This CDR3 region has 11 residues. Germline V CDR1 and CDR2: SGHNT, YYREEE (reference sequence).

The chain is built from TRBV4-3 and TRBJ1-2; D remains unclear. V was cut by 4 bases and J by 3 bases, with 12 bases left in between. This CDR3 has 14 amino acids. From germline, CDR1 is LGHNA and CDR2 YSLEER. The CDR3 nucleotides read TGCGCCAGCAGCCCCGATGGGGAGCACTATGGCTACACCTTC. This sequence encodes CASSPDGEHYGYTF.

This clone was observed a single time. V and J are TRBV5-1 and TRBJ1-4; 7 bases match TRBD1. This CDR3 spans 14 amino acids. The junction had 5 bases not matched to a gene; V was cut back by 3 bases and J by 6 bases. The germline V gene encodes CDR1 SGHRS and CDR2 YFSETQ. CDR3 sequence (DNA): TGCGCCAGCAGCTCTGGACAGGAACATGAAAAACTGTTTTTT. Translating it yields CASSSGQEHEKLFF.

The chain joins TRBV29-1 to TRBJ2-4; the match to TRBD1 covers 10 bases. CDR1 is SQVTM, CDR2 ANQGSEA, per germline. Trimming took 6 bases from V and 2 from J; bases not matched to a gene: 16. This CDR3 is 18 amino acids long. This CDR3 reads CSVERTGGKGSTKNIQYF. CDR3 in DNA: TGCAGCGTCGAAAGGACAGGGGGTAAGGGATCTACCAAAAACATTCAGTACTTC.

The rearrangement links TRBV6-2 or TRBV6-3 to TRBJ2-4, with 9 bases identical to TRBD1. This CDR3 comprises 16 residues. Looked up from germline, CDR1 is MNHEY and CDR2 is SVGEGT. Trimming took 5 bases from V and 0 from J; bases not matched to a gene: 5. The CDR3 reads CASSRTGDLAKNIQYF. The CDR3 nucleotides read TGTGCCAGCAGTCGGACAGGGGACTTAGCCAAAAACATTCAGTACTTC.

V gene TRBV4-3 combines with J gene TRBJ1-6; 7 bases are shared with TRBD1. Germline-derived CDR1 and CDR2 are LGHNA and YSLEER. The V and J ends lost 3 bases and 0 bases, in that order; junction bases with no gene match: 5. This CDR3 comprises 17 residues. For the CDR3, the DNA is TGCGCCAGCAGCCAGGGACAGCTTAGCTCCTATAATTCACCCCTCCACTTT. Its protein product is CASSQGQLSSYNSPLHF.

The chain uses TRBV6-1 and TRBJ2-3; 9 bases line up with TRBD2. There are 17 residues in the CDR3. Unmatched junction bases numbered 12, after V lost 3 bases and J lost 5 bases. Germline loops: CDR1 MNHNS, CDR2 SASEGT. The CDR3 protein is CASSDIKRGAVGDTQYF. The CDR3 nucleotides are TGTGCCAGCAGTGATATTAAGCGGGGGGCGGTCGGAGATACGCAGTATTTT.

This clone appeared a few times. The identical CDR3 is also encoded by other nucleotide sequences in the sample. The rearrangement links TRBV6-5 to TRBJ1-1; possible D gene TRBD1, 5 bases. The V gene lost 2 bases and the J gene lost 5 bases, with 9 bases spanning the gap. Germline-derived CDR1 and CDR2 are MNHEY and SVGAGI. The CDR3 has 13 amino acids. CDR3 in amino acids: CASSYGGGTEAFF. CDR3 DNA: TGTGCCAGCAGTTACGGCGGGGGGACTGAAGCTTTCTTT.